One and the same sample provided the 10 T cell receptor beta chains below, sequenced in a study of patients and donors after allogeneic stem cell transplantation. Each CDR3 protein gets one entry after TCRdb re-called the RT-PCR reads with MiXCR. This table has hundreds of thousands of distinct CDR3 sequences, approximately 16% appearing once. Material for sequencing was blood, either unsorted or a sorted T cell fraction (not recorded which). Every receptor here comes from a human donor who was either an allogeneic HSCT recipient or a stem cell or donor lymphocyte infusion donor (not recorded which). It is not recorded whose cells these are; they may come from a transplant donor.

J is TRBJ1-5 and V is TRBV12-3 or TRBV12-4; TRBD1 is a possible D gene (6 bases). This CDR3 contains 15 residues. With 7 bases removed from V and 0 bases from J, the gap between germline ends came to 13 bases. DNA for the CDR3: TGTGCCAGCACCTACAGGGCCGATAGCAATCAGCCCCAGCATTTT. This codes for CASTYRADSNQPQHF.

The CDR3 nucleotides are TGTGCCAGCAGCGCCCTTGAGCGTGAGCAGTTCTTC. This sequence encodes CASSALEREQFF. V usage is TRBV11-1 and J usage is TRBJ2-1, with unresolved D. This CDR3 has 12 residues. Trimming cost V 5 bases and J 9 bases, with 11 bases left between them. Looked up from germline, CDR1 is SGHAT and CDR2 is FQDESV (reference sequence).

J is TRBJ2-7 and V is TRBV6-2 or TRBV6-3; D gene ambiguous. This CDR3 region has 14 residues. Per the germline V gene, CDR1 is MNHEY and CDR2 is SVGEGT. Between the trimmed V and J ends, which lost 7 bases and 0 bases, there was a span of 13 bases. As DNA, the CDR3 is TGTGCCAGCAACCCCCAACGGGTCTCCTACGAGCAGTACTTC. Its translation is CASNPQRVSYEQYF.

In its sample, this clonotype was seen a few times. This chain joins TRBV20-1 and TRBJ2-7; 8 nucleotides align to TRBD2. This CDR3 has 15 residues. Germline CDR1 is DFQATT and CDR2 is SNEGSKA (reference sequence). V trimming: 5 bases; J trimming: 0 bases; junction bases outside the gene matches: 9. The CDR3: CSASSGSRSSYEQYF. The CDR3 DNA reads as TGCAGTGCTTCAAGCGGGAGCCGCAGCTCCTACGAGCAGTACTTC.

The CDR3, as DNA: TGTGCCAGCAGCTTGAGGGACAGCTCCTATGGCTACACCTTC. It yields the protein CASSLRDSSYGYTF. The chain employs TRBV7-8 and TRBJ1-2; TRBD1 agrees at 7 bases. J was trimmed by 4 bases and V by 3 bases; bases with no gene match: 5. Germline V gene sequence: CDR1 SGHVS, CDR2 FQNEAQ. CDR3 length: 14 amino acids.

The chain is built from TRBV14 and TRBJ1-1; D call uncertain. This CDR3 is built from 17 residues. CDR1 and CDR2 from the germline V gene are SGHDN and FVKESK. Trimming removed 2 bases from V and 5 bases from J, with 21 bases in between. The CDR3 coding sequence is TGTGCCAGCAGCCAAAAAAGACACCAAACGGGAGTAACTGAAGCTTTCTTT. It yields the protein CASSQKRHQTGVTEAFF.

V usage is TRBV20-1 and J usage is TRBJ2-7, with TRBD1 matching over 7 bases. With 3 bases clipped from V and 2 bases from J, the junction kept 7 bases outside the gene matches. Germline CDR1 reads DFQATT; CDR2 reads SNEGSKA (reference sequence). This CDR3 is 14 amino acids long. In DNA form, the CDR3 reads TGCAGTGCTAGTTCCGGGACAGTCACCTACGAGCAGTACTTC. Translating gives CSASSGTVTYEQYF.

The genes are TRBV5-1 and TRBJ1-1; D gene ambiguous. Germline lookup yields CDR1 SGHRS and CDR2 YFSETQ. CDR3 size: 15 residues. V lost 0 bases and J 4 bases, leaving 13 bases between the germline ends. The DNA of the CDR3 is TGCGCCAGCAGCTTGGGAGGCCGCACCTTCACTGAAGCTTTCTTT. Protein product: CASSLGGRTFTEAFF.

There are a few counts of this clonotype. CDR3 region: CASSLQRVGESKNIQYF. The CDR3 coding sequence is TGTGCCAGCAGTCTCCAAAGGGTTGGGGAGTCCAAAAACATTCAGTACTTC. The V gene is TRBV2, the J gene TRBJ2-4, with a weak D call TRBD2 (5 bases). V shed 5 bases and J shed 2 bases, with 19 bases lying between them. The germline V gene encodes CDR1 SNHLY and CDR2 FYNNEI. The CDR3 sequence is 17 residues long.

The chain links TRBV7-6 to TRBJ1-4, with D hard to call. Germline CDR1 SGHVS, CDR2 FNYEAQ. V lost 0 bases and J lost 7, with 6 bases in between. There are 13 residues in the CDR3. The CDR3 loop is CASSLAGFEKLFF. CDR3 nucleotides: TGTGCCAGCAGCTTAGCAGGGTTTGAAAAACTGTTTTTT.